These 23 T cell receptor beta chains were all obtained from the same sample, sequenced in a study of cytomegalovirus exposure and HLA in healthy donors. The PCR employed 60 Vbeta primers together with 13 Jbeta primers. Sequencing was performed with immunoSEQ multiplex PCR; in TCRdb, only in-frame clones are kept and a portion is missing. This table lists around 27,000 clones. The sample comprised PBMCs. These receptors all come from a man aged 25 to 40 in good health and CMV-seronegative.

This chain connects TRBV30 to TRBJ1-2, with a tentative D call TRBD1 (6 bases). CDR1 and CDR2 from the germline V gene are GTSNPN and SVGIG (reference sequence). This CDR3 spans 14 amino acids. V gave up 1 base and J gave up 7 bases, with 16 bases separating them. The CDR3 is CAWSELGAHSGYTF. CDR3 DNA sequence: TGTGCCTGGAGTGAGCTGGGGGCTCATAGTGGCTACACCTTC.

V usage is TRBV29-1 and J usage is TRBJ2-3; 12 bases align to TRBD2. The CDR3 is made up of 17 amino acids. The V gene end was trimmed by 8 bases and the J gene end by 1 base; junction bases not matched to a gene: 13. CDR1 SQVTM and CDR2 ANQGSEA come from the germline V gene. The CDR3, as DNA: TGCAGCCCTCGTATGGGACTAGCGGGCCCCCGCACAGATACGCAGTATTTT. This sequence encodes CSPRMGLAGPRTDTQYF.

The chain uses TRBV6-4 and TRBJ1-5; D may be TRBD1 (6 bases). V lost 7 bases and J 0 bases, leaving 19 bases between the germline ends. Germline V lookup: CDR1 MRHNA, CDR2 SNTAGT. This CDR3 has 17 residues. The CDR3 region is CASKTDRTPYSNQPQHF. The CDR3 DNA sequence: TGTGCCAGCAAGACAGACAGGACTCCTTATAGCAATCAGCCCCAGCATTTT.

The rearrangement links TRBV29-1 to TRBJ2-5; 8 bases line up with TRBD2. The junction had 8 bases not matched to a gene; V was cut back by 7 bases and J by 4 bases. This CDR3 spans 13 amino acids. Per germline, CDR1 SQVTM and CDR2 ANQGSEA. In DNA, the CDR3 is TGCAGCGCCCGGGGGGGGAGGCGAGAGACCCAGTACTTC. Its translation: CSARGGRRETQYF.

V and J are TRBV19 and TRBJ2-4; 9 bases fit TRBD2. CDR3 size: 16 residues. Germline V gene lookup returns CDR1 LNHDA and CDR2 SQIVND (reference sequence). V gave up 0 bases and J gave up 1 base; unmatched junction bases: 1. CDR3 nucleotides: TGTGCCAGTAGTATAGATAGCGGGAGTGCCAAAAACATTCAGTACTTC. Translation: CASSIDSGSAKNIQYF. Filled out from reference TRBV19 and TRBJ2-4, the complete variable domain reads DGGITQSPKYLFRKEGQNVTLSCEQNLNHDAMYWYRQDPGQGLRLIYYSQIVNDFQKGDIAEGYSVSREKKESFPLTVTSAQKNPTAFYLCASSIDSGSAKNIQYFGAGTRLSVL.

The chain recombines TRBV27 with TRBJ2-5, with D hard to call. V was pared by 5 bases and J by 4 bases, with 14 bases between. The V gene's germline CDR1 is MNHEY and CDR2 SMNVEV (reference sequence). CDR3 length: 14 amino acids. CDR3 amino acids: CASSPAVTRETQYF. CDR3 DNA: TGTGCCAGCAGTCCGGCGGTAACCAGAGAGACCCAGTACTTC.

The V gene is TRBV9, the J gene TRBJ2-7, with D perhaps matching TRBD1 (5 bases). The V gene lost 3 bases and the J gene lost 2 bases, with 18 bases spanning the gap. In germline, CDR1 is SGDLS, CDR2 YYNGEE. The CDR3 extends over 16 amino acids. This chain's CDR3 is CASSAQQDGAAYEQYF. The CDR3 nucleotides are TGTGCCAGCAGCGCCCAACAGGACGGTGCTGCCTACGAGCAGTACTTC.

The rearrangement uses TRBV5-6 and TRBJ1-5; D is uncertain. The V gene's germline CDR1 is SGHDT and CDR2 YYEEEE. The ends were cut back, 1 base at V and 9 bases at J, with 8 bases in the middle. CDR3 length: 12 amino acids. The chain's CDR3 is CASSLWAGPQHF. For the CDR3, the DNA is TGTGCCAGCAGCTTGTGGGCCGGGCCCCAGCATTTT. The whole variable domain, filled in from reference TRBV5-6 and TRBJ1-5, reads DAGVTQSPTHLIKTRGQQVTLRCSPKSGHDTVSWYQQALGQGPQFIFQYYEEEERQRGNFPDRFSGHQFPNYSSELNVNALLLGDSALYLCASSLWAGPQHFGDGTRLSIL.

The chain combines TRBV5-6 with TRBJ2-1; TRBD1 might be the D (6 bases). Germline values: CDR1 SGHDT, CDR2 YYEEEE. With 4 bases removed from V and 5 bases from J, the gap between germline ends came to 16 bases. This CDR3 is built from 15 residues. CDR3 sequence: CASSPRTEGDNEQFF. The CDR3 DNA is TGTGCCAGCAGCCCACGAACCGAGGGGGACAATGAGCAGTTCTTC.

J is TRBJ1-6 and V is TRBV6-5, with 10 positions matching TRBD1. The germline V gene encodes CDR1 MNHEY and CDR2 SVGAGI. The CDR3 totals 15 residues. V was pared by 5 bases and J by 9 bases, with 7 bases of the junction left unmatched. The CDR3 DNA reads TGTGCCAGCAGTCCATGGACAGGGGGAGGTTCACCCCTCCACTTT. Amino acid sequence: CASSPWTGGGSPLHF.

The chain has TRBV2 and TRBJ2-1; 7 nucleotides line up with TRBD1. The V gene's germline CDR1 is SNHLY and CDR2 FYNNEI. The CDR3 is 16 residues long. V lost 3 bases to trimming and J lost 2 bases; unmatched junction nucleotides: 7. CDR3 protein: CASSEDRLWAYNEQFF. CDR3 coding DNA: TGTGCCAGCAGTGAGGACAGGTTATGGGCCTACAATGAGCAGTTCTTC.

The chain has TRBV18 and TRBJ2-5, with D possibly TRBD2 on 5 matching bases. Trimming cost V 2 bases and J 5 bases, with 21 bases left between them. This CDR3 has 17 amino acids. CDR1 and CDR2 from the germline V gene are KGHSH and LQKENI. The CDR3: CASSPFWAFETTETQYF. Written as DNA, the CDR3 is TGTGCCAGCTCACCATTTTGGGCTTTCGAGACTACGGAGACCCAGTACTTC.

The rearrangement links TRBV20-1 to TRBJ2-7, with D uncertain. Trimming took off 0 bases at V and 9 bases at J, with 9 bases between the two ends. CDR1 is DFQATT, CDR2 SNEGSKA, per germline (reference sequence). The CDR3 is 11 residues long. The CDR3 reads CSAREEIVQYF. The CDR3 bases are TGCAGTGCTAGAGAAGAGATCGTGCAGTACTTC.

The chain uses TRBV4-2 and TRBJ2-2; possibly TRBD1 for D (7 bases). The V gene lost 0 bases and the J gene lost 4 bases, with 21 bases spanning the gap. CDR3 size: 19 residues. CDR1 is LGHNA and CDR2 is YNFKEQ in the germline V gene. The CDR3 sequence is CASSQDWPGGKRGTGELFF. CDR3 DNA sequence: TGTGCCAGCAGCCAAGATTGGCCAGGGGGGAAGAGAGGCACCGGGGAGCTGTTTTTT.

The J gene is TRBJ2-7, the V gene TRBV6-1; 7 bases line up with TRBD1. Germline values: CDR1 MNHNS, CDR2 SASEGT. Trimming at V came to 1 base and at J to 0 bases, leaving 0 bases not matched to a gene. This CDR3 region has 14 residues. Written as DNA, the CDR3 is TGTGCCAGCAGTGAAGGGGACAGCTCCTACGAGCAGTACTTC. Its translation is CASSEGDSSYEQYF.

The chain recombines TRBV6-5 with TRBJ2-7; TRBD2 aligns across 8 bases. This CDR3 is built from 15 residues. Germline CDR1 and CDR2: MNHEY and SVGAGI. V shed 2 bases, J shed 7 bases, and the junction held 10 bases outside the gene matches. The chain's CDR3 is CASSYGAGEGREQYF. DNA of the CDR3: TGTGCCAGCAGTTACGGAGCGGGAGAGGGGAGGGAGCAGTACTTC.

J is TRBJ1-5 and V is TRBV2; no clear D gene. Germline CDR1 reads SNHLY; CDR2 reads FYNNEI. V lost 4 bases to trimming and J lost 0 bases, with 13 bases between them. The CDR3 runs 16 residues. In DNA, the CDR3 is TGTGCCAGCAGTGTGTGGGGAGGATATAGCAATCAGCCCCAGCATTTT. Translation gives CASSVWGGYSNQPQHF.

V and J are TRBV19 and TRBJ1-1, with D perhaps TRBD1 (5 bases). Trimming stripped 8 bases from V and 2 bases from J, with 15 bases between. CDR3 length equals 14 residues. Germline CDR1 is LNHDA and CDR2 is SQIVND (reference sequence). The CDR3 bases are TGTGCCAGTCATAAAGGGGTAAAAAACACTGAAGCTTTCTTT. It is translated as CASHKGVKNTEAFF.

The gene calls are TRBV10-3 and TRBJ1-6; 7 nucleotides align to TRBD1. The CDR3 has 14 amino acids. Germline V lookup: CDR1 ENHRY, CDR2 SYGVKD. V was clipped by 3 bases and J by 7 bases; unmatched bases: 3. The CDR3 DNA reads as TGTGCCATCAGTGATCACAGGGGCAATTCACCCCTCCACTTT. It codes for CAISDHRGNSPLHF.

The chain recombines TRBV10-3 with TRBJ1-1, with 9 bases lining up with TRBD1. V dropped 2 bases and J dropped 3; count of bases not matched to a gene: 4. Looked up from germline, CDR1 is ENHRY and CDR2 is SYGVKD. The CDR3 runs 15 residues. The DNA of the CDR3 is TGTGCCATCAGTGAGGTCACAGGGGGCGACACTGAAGCTTTCTTT. It codes for CAISEVTGGDTEAFF.

The chain joins TRBV5-1 to TRBJ2-7, with D perhaps TRBD2 (5 bases). V gave up 3 bases and J gave up 0 bases, with 10 bases separating them. CDR1 and CDR2 (germline): SGHRS, YFSETQ. The CDR3 spans 14 residues. This CDR3 is CASSYEGSSYEQYF. The DNA of the CDR3 is TGCGCCAGCAGCTATGAAGGGAGCTCCTACGAGCAGTACTTC.

The V and J genes are TRBV5-1 and TRBJ1-3; D unresolved. The CDR3 has 15 residues. The ends were cut back, 1 base at V and 0 bases at J, with 8 bases in the middle. Per the germline V gene, CDR1 is SGHRS and CDR2 is YFSETQ. The CDR3 DNA is TGCGCCAGCAGCTTGACACGTTCCTCTGGAAACACCATATATTTT. As protein: CASSLTRSSGNTIYF.

The J gene is TRBJ2-7, the V gene TRBV11-3, with 10 bases identical to TRBD2. There are 17 residues in the CDR3. J lost 3 bases, V lost 5 bases, and 13 bases had no gene match. The germline gives CDR1 SGHNT, CDR2 YENEEA. DNA of the CDR3: TGTGCCAGCAGCCGGAATCTCGTACTAGCGGGGAGCTACGAGCAGTACTTC. Amino acids: CASSRNLVLAGSYEQYF.